This passage covers 2 T cell receptor beta chains from one sample sequenced in a study of shared clonotypes between healthy human individuals. The data were produced by immunoSEQ multiplex PCR, yet TCRdb's version contains in-frame clones alone and is incomplete. The repertoire includes around 2.1 million clones, around 95% of them detected once, and around 0.13% sits in the top ten. Sequences were obtained from naive CD4+ T cells sorted from blood. As for subset: CD45RA+ positively selected. The receptors originated from a young man in good health.

V is TRBV9 and J is TRBJ1-3; no clear D gene. The germline V gene encodes CDR1 SGDLS and CDR2 YYNGEE. The V end lost 0 bases, the J end lost 4 bases, and 11 bases lay between the germline ends. The CDR3 extends over 15 amino acids. This CDR3 is CASSVEPGGGNTIYF. CDR3 coding DNA: TGTGCCAGCAGCGTAGAGCCAGGTGGCGGAAACACCATATATTTT.

The gene calls are TRBV6-5 and TRBJ1-3; D is unresolved. V gave up 0 bases and J gave up 6 bases, with 12 bases separating them. Germline values: CDR1 MNHEY, CDR2 SVGAGI. This CDR3 is 15 amino acids long. CDR3 nucleotides: TGTGCCAGCAGTTACTCGATTTCCCCGGAAAACACCATATATTTT. Amino acid sequence: CASSYSISPENTIYF.